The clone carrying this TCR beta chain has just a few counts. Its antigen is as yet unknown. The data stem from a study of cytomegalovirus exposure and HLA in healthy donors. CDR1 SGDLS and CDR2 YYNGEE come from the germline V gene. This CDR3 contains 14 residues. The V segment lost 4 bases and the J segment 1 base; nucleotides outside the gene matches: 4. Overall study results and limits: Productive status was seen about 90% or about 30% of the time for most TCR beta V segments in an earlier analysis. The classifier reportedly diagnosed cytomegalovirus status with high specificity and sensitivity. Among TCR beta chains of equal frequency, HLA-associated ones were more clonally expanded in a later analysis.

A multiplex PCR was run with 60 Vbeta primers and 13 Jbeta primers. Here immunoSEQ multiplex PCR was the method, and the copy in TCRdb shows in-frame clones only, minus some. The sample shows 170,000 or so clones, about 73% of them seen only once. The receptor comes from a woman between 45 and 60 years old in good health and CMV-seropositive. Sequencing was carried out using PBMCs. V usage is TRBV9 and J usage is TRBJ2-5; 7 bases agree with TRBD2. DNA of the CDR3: TGTGCCAGCAGCCTGGGGACTACCCAAGAGACCCAGTACTTC. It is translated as CASSLGTTQETQYF.